The 14 T cell receptor beta chains in this list originate from one sample, sequenced in a study of control samples from healthy donors and cancer patients. Here immunoSEQ multiplex PCR was the method, and the copy in TCRdb shows in-frame clones only, minus some. The table lists 170,000 or so clones, 90% of them singletons, with just over 1.4% in the top ten. The sequenced material came from blood. These receptors originate from a woman between 45 and 60 years old in good health.

The genes are TRBV28 and TRBJ1-1; D perhaps matches TRBD1 (5 bases). Deletions cut 3 bases from V and 3 bases from J, with 8 bases between. The germline V gene encodes CDR1 MDHEN and CDR2 SYDVKM. The CDR3 runs to 13 residues. The CDR3 nucleotides read TGTGCCAGCAGTTTCGTCAGGGACACTGAAGCTTTCTTT. Amino acid sequence: CASSFVRDTEAFF.

This rearrangement joins TRBV6-2 or TRBV6-3 to TRBJ1-2, with unresolved D. Germline loops: CDR1 MNHEY, CDR2 SVGEGT. Trimming removed 4 bases from V and 2 bases from J, with 8 bases in between. The CDR3 covers 13 residues. The CDR3 DNA reads TGTGCCAGCAGTTTGACGGGGAACTATGGCTACACCTTC. Its protein product is CASSLTGNYGYTF.

This clone appeared once. The chain joins TRBV5-4 to TRBJ2-3; TRBD2 matches at 9 bases. The junction had 7 bases not matched to a gene; V was cut back by 0 bases and J by 5 bases. CDR1 SGHNT and CDR2 YYREEE come from the germline V gene (reference sequence). CDR3 length equals 16 residues. Here the CDR3 DNA reads TGTGCCAGCAGCTTGGGACTAGCGGCCTCGGGAGATACGCAGTATTTT. It yields the protein CASSLGLAASGDTQYF.

CDR3: CASSPTSPSNTGELFF. The CDR3 bases are TGTGCCAGCAGTCCAACGAGTCCTTCGAACACCGGGGAGCTGTTTTTT. The gene calls are TRBV7-3 and TRBJ2-2; the D is unclear. V was cut by 6 bases and J by 0 bases, with 14 bases left in between. The CDR3 is made up of 16 amino acids. Per germline, CDR1 SGHTA and CDR2 FQGTGA.

This rearrangement joins TRBV27 to TRBJ1-5; TRBD1 matches 7 bases. Germline V lookup: CDR1 MNHEY, CDR2 SMNVEV (reference sequence). The V segment lost 2 bases and the J segment 0 bases; nucleotides outside the gene matches: 1. The CDR3 totals 15 residues. The CDR3: CASSLEGASNQPQHF. For the CDR3, the DNA is TGTGCCAGCAGTTTAGAGGGGGCTAGCAATCAGCCCCAGCATTTT.

The V and J genes are TRBV7-2 and TRBJ1-2; tentatively, D is TRBD1 (5 bases). V lost 1 base and J 4 bases, leaving 19 bases between the germline ends. The CDR3 is 17 residues long. Germline CDR1 is SGHTA and CDR2 is FQGNSA. In nucleotides, the CDR3 is TGTGCCAGCAGCTTAGGAGCAGGGCAAAGGCTTTCCTATGGCTACACCTTC. Amino acids: CASSLGAGQRLSYGYTF.

The chain couples TRBV9 to TRBJ2-5; D is possibly TRBD2 (6 bases). From germline, CDR1 is SGDLS and CDR2 YYNGEE. The CDR3 is 16 residues long. V was cut by 4 bases and J by 5 bases, with 21 bases left in between. This chain's CDR3 is CASSWSRDSPRETQYF. In DNA form, the CDR3 reads TGTGCCAGCAGCTGGAGCCGGGACTCACCCAGGGAGACCCAGTACTTC. Looking up the rest from reference TRBV9 and TRBJ2-5 gives the full variable domain: DSGVTQTPKHLITATGQRVTLRCSPRSGDLSVYWYQQSLDQGLQFLIQYYNGEERAKGNILERFSAQQFPDLHSELNLSSLELGDSALYFCASSWSRDSPRETQYFGPGTRLLVL.

V usage is TRBV30 and J usage is TRBJ2-7, with D uncertain. In germline, CDR1 is GTSNPN, CDR2 SVGIG (reference sequence). The CDR3 consists of 12 residues. The ends were cut back, 3 bases at V and 4 bases at J, with 10 bases in the middle. The CDR3 region is CAWRTAVYEQYF. As DNA, the CDR3 is TGTGCCTGGAGAACCGCAGTATACGAGCAGTACTTC.

The chain employs TRBV9 and TRBJ1-2; a possible D gene is TRBD1 (5 bases). CDR3 size: 15 residues. Germline assignment: CDR1 SGDLS and CDR2 YYNGEE. Trimming took off 0 bases at V and 5 bases at J, with 14 bases between the two ends. Here the CDR3 reads CASSVVGGKGYGYTF. In DNA, the CDR3 is TGTGCCAGCAGCGTAGTGGGGGGGAAGGGTTATGGCTACACCTTC.

The V gene is TRBV13, the J gene TRBJ2-3, with 7 bases lining up with TRBD2. The germline V gene has CDR1 PRHDT and CDR2 FYEKMQ (reference sequence). The ends lost 4 bases at V and 0 bases at J; junction bases unmatched: 4. This CDR3 spans 15 amino acids. CDR3 residues: CASSSGTTSTDTQYF. CDR3 DNA sequence: TGTGCCAGCAGCTCGGGGACTACAAGCACAGATACGCAGTATTTT.

The rearrangement joins TRBV20-1 to TRBJ2-3; 14 nucleotides agree with TRBD2. This CDR3 contains 16 residues. V lost 3 bases to trimming and J lost 6 bases; unmatched junction nucleotides: 8. From germline, CDR1 is DFQATT and CDR2 SNEGSKA (reference sequence). CDR3 nucleotide sequence: TGCAGTGCTAGTAGTTCGACTAGCGGGGGGGCGGATACGCAGTATTTT. Its protein product is CSASSSTSGGADTQYF.

This clone was observed a single time. The rearrangement joins TRBV7-6 to TRBJ1-1, with D possibly matching TRBD1 (5 bases). The CDR3 loop spans 15 amino acids. In germline, CDR1 is SGHVS, CDR2 FNYEAQ. The V end was cut by 1 base, the J end by 4 bases, with 13 bases between. CDR3 bases: TGTGCCAGCAGCTTAGGGGGGGTCAGTGGCACTGAAGCTTTCTTT. Its protein is CASSLGGVSGTEAFF.

The chain combines TRBV24-1 with TRBJ2-7; D is perhaps TRBD1 or TRBD2 (5 bases each). V shed 4 bases and J shed 5 bases, with 11 bases lying between them. Germline V gene lookup returns CDR1 KGHDR and CDR2 SFDVKD. The CDR3 is made up of 13 amino acids. The CDR3: CATSEGTGNEQYF. The CDR3 nucleotides are TGTGCCACCAGTGAAGGGACGGGGAACGAGCAGTACTTC.

V usage is TRBV19 and J usage is TRBJ2-1, with 10 bases matching TRBD1. Germline values: CDR1 LNHDA, CDR2 SQIVND (reference sequence). Losses at the gene ends were 6 bases for V and 5 bases for J; bases not matched to a gene: 13. The CDR3 consists of 17 residues. Here the CDR3 DNA reads TGTGCCAGTAGCCCCTTCCGAGGTGGGACAGGGGACAATGAGCAGTTCTTC. Translating it yields CASSPFRGGTGDNEQFF.